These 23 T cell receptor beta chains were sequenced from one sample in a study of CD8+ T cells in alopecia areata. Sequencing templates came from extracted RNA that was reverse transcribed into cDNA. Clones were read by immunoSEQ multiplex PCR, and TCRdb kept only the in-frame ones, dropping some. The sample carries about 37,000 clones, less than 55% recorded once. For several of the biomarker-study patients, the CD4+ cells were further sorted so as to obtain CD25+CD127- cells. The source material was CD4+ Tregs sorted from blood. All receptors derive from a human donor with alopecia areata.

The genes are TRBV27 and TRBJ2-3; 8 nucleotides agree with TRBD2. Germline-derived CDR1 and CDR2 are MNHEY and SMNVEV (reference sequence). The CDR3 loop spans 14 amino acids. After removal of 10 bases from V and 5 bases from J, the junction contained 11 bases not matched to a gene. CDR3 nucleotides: TGTGCCAAGCCCCCAGCGGGAGAAAGAGATACGCAGTATTTT. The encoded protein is CAKPPAGERDTQYF.

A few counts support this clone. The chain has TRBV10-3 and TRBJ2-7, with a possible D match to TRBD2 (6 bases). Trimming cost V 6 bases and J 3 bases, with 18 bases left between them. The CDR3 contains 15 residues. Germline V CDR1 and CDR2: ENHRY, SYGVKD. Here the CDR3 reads CAISLSRDWGYEQYF. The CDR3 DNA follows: TGTGCCATCAGCCTAAGCCGGGACTGGGGCTACGAGCAGTACTTC.

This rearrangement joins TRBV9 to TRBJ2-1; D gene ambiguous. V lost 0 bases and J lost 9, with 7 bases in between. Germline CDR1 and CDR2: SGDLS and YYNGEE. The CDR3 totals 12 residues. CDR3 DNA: TGTGCCAGCAGCGTAGATAGGGCTGAGCAGTTCTTC. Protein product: CASSVDRAEQFF.

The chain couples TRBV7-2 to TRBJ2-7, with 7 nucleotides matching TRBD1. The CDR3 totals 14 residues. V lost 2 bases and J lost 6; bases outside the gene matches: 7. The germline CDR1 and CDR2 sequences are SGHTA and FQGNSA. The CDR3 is CASSLRDSFGEQYF. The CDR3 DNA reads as TGTGCCAGCAGCTTACGGGACAGTTTCGGCGAGCAGTACTTC.

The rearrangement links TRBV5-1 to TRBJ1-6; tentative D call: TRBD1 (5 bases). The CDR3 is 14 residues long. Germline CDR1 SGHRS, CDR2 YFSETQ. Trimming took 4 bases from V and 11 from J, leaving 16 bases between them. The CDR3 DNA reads TGCGCCAGCAGCCGAGGGGAAGGTGATACACCCCTCCACTTT. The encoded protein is CASSRGEGDTPLHF. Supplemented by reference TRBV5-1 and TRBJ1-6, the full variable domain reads KAGVTQTPRYLIKTRGQQVTLSCSPISGHRSVSWYQQTPGQGLQFLFEYFSETQRNKGNFPGRFSGRQFSNSRSEMNVSTLELGDSALYLCASSRGEGDTPLHFGNGTRLTVT.

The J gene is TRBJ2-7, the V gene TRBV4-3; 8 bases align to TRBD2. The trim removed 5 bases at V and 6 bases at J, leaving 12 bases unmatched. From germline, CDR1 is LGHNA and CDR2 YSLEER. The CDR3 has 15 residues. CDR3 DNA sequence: TGCGCCAGCAGCTTGGATTCGCGGGGGGCCGCCGAGCAGTACTTC. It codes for CASSLDSRGAAEQYF.

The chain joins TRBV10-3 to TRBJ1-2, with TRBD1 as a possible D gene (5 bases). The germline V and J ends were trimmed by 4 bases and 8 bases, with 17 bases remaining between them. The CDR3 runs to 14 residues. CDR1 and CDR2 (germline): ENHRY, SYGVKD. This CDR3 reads CAISGTSGGTGYTF. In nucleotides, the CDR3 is TGTGCCATCAGTGGTACTAGCGGAGGGACGGGCTACACCTTC.

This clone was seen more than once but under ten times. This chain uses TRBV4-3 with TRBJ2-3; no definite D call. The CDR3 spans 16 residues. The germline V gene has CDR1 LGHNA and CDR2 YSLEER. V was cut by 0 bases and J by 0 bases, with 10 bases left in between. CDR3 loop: CASSQDEADSTDTQYF. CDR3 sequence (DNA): TGCGCCAGCAGCCAAGATGAGGCGGATAGCACAGATACGCAGTATTTT.

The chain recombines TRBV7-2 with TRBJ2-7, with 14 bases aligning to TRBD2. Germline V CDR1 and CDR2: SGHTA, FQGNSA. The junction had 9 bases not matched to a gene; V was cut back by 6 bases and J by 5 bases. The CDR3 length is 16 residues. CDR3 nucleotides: TGTGCCAGCAGTCCCGGACTAGCGGGGGGTATCGACGAGCAGTACTTC. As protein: CASSPGLAGGIDEQYF.

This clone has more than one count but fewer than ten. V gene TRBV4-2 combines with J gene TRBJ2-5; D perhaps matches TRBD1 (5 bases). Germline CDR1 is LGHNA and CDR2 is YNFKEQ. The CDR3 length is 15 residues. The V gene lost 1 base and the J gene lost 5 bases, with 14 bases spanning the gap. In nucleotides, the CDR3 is TGTGCCAGCAGCCAAGGGGCAGGGTCTCAGGAGACCCAGTACTTC. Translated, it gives CASSQGAGSQETQYF.

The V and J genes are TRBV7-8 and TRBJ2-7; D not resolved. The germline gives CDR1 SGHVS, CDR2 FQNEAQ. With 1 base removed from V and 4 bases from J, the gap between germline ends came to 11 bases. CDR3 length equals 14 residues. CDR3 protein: CASSLVGQGYEQYF. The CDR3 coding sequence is TGTGCCAGCAGCTTAGTAGGGCAAGGGTACGAGCAGTACTTC.

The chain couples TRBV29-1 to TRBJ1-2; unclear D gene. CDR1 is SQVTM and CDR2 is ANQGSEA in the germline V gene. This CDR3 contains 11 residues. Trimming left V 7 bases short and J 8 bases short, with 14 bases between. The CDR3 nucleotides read TGCAGCGCTGGGAGGGTCAGGGGCTACACCTTC. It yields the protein CSAGRVRGYTF.

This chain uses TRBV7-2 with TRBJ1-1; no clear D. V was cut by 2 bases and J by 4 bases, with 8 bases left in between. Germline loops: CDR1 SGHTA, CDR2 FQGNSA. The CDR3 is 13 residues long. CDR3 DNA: TGTGCCAGCAGCTTACGGCGGACCACTGAAGCTTTCTTT. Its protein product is CASSLRRTTEAFF.

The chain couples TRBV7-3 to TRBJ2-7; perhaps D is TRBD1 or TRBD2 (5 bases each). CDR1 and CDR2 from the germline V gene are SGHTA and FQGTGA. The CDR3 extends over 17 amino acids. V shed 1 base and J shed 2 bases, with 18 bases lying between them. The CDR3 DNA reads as TGTGCCAGCAGCTTAAGATTGCGCGACAGAGGGACCTACGAGCAGTACTTC. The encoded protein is CASSLRLRDRGTYEQYF. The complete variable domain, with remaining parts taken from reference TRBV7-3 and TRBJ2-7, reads GAGVSQTPSNKVTEKGKYVELRCDPISGHTALYWYRQSLGQGPEFLIYFQGTGAADDSGLPNDRFFAVRPEGSVSTLKIQRTERGDSAVYLCASSLRLRDRGTYEQYFGPGTRLTVT.

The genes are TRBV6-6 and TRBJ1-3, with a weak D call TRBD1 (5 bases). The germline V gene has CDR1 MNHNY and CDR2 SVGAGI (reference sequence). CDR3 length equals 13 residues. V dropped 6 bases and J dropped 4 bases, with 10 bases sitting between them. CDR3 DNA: TGTGCCAGCAGGGACACAGGAGGAAACACCATATATTTT. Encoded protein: CASRDTGGNTIYF.

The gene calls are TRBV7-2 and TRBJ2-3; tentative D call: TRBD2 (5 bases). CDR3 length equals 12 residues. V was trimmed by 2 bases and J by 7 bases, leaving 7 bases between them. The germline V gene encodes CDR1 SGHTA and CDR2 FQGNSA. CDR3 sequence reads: CASSLMDYTQYF. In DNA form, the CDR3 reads TGTGCCAGCAGCTTAATGGACTATACGCAGTATTTT.

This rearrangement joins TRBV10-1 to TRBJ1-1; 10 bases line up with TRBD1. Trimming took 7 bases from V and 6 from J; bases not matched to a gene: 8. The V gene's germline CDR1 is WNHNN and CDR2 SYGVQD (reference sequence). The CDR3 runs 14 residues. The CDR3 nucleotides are TGCGCCAGCACACCAGGACAGGGGGAGGCTGAAGCTTTCTTT. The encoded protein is CASTPGQGEAEAFF.

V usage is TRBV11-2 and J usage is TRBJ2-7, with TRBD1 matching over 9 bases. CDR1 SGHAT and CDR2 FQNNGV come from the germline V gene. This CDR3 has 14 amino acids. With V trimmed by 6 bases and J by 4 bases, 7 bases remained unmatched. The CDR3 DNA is TGTGCCAGCAGTCCCGGGACAGGGTTTTACGAGCAGTACTTC. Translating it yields CASSPGTGFYEQYF. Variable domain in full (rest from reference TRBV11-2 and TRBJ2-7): EAGVAQSPRYKIIEKRQSVAFWCNPISGHATLYWYQQILGQGPKLLIQFQNNGVVDDSQLPKDRFSAERLKGVDSTLKIQPAKLEDSAVYLCASSPGTGFYEQYFGPGTRLTVT.

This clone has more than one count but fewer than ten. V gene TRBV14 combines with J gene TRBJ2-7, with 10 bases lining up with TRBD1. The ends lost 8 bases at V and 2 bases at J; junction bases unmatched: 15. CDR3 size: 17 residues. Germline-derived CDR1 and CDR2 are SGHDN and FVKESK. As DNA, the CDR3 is TGTGCCAGCCCCATTCACAACGGACAGGGGGTGCCCTACGAGCAGTACTTC. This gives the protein CASPIHNGQGVPYEQYF.

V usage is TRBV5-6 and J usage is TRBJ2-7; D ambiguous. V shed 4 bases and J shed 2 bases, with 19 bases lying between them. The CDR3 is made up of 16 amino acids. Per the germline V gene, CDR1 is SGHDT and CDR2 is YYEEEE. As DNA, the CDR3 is TGTGCCAGCAGCCCTCGTACTCCCTCCGGGCCCTACGAGCAGTACTTC. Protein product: CASSPRTPSGPYEQYF.

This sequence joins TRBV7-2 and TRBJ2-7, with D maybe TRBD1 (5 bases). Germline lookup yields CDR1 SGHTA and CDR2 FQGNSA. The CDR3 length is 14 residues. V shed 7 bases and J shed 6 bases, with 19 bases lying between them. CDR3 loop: CASINRRSLVEQYF. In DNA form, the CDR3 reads TGTGCCAGCATCAACAGGCGATCCCTCGTCGAGCAGTACTTC.

CDR3 in amino acids: CASSPRSDRHTEAFF. Written as DNA, the CDR3 is TGCGCCAGCAGCCCCCGCTCAGACAGGCACACTGAAGCTTTCTTT. This chain connects TRBV4-3 to TRBJ1-1; perhaps TRBD1 as D (6 bases). This CDR3 has 15 amino acids. Looked up from germline, CDR1 is LGHNA and CDR2 is YSLEER. The germline V and J ends were trimmed by 4 bases and 3 bases, with 15 bases remaining between them.

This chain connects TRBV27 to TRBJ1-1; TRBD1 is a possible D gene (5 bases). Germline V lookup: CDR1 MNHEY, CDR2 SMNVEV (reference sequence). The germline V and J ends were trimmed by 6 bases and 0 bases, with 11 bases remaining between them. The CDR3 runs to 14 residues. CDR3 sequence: CASRRQWMNTEAFF. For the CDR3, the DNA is TGTGCCAGCAGACGACAGTGGATGAACACTGAAGCTTTCTTT.